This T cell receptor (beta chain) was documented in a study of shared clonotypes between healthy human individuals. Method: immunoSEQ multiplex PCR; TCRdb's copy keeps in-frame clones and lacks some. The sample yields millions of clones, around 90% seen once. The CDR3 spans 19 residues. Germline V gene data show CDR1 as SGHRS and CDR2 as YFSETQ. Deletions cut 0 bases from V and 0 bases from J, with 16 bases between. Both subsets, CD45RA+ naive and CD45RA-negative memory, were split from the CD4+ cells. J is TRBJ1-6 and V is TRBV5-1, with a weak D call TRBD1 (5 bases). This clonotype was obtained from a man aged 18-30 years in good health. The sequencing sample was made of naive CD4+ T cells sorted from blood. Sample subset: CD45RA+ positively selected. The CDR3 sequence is CASSLEGPHLSSYNSPLHF. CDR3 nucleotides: TGCGCCAGCAGCTTGGAGGGACCCCACCTGAGCTCCTATAATTCACCCCTCCACTTT.